The entry that follows covers one TCR beta chain sequence. The source of the sample is a study of blood T cell repertoires in COVID-19. Overall study: From the United States, Italy and Spain came samples of acute and convalescent COVID-19.

Per the authors' pipeline: Amplification with reference gene primers provided the estimates of nucleated cell counts. Profiled with immunoSEQ multiplex PCR; TCRdb holds only in-frame clones, not every one. V, J and clone size derive from that table, while D and trimming were established from the DNA sequence. The sample has around 190,000 clones, 80% to 90% seen once. Losses at the gene ends were 1 base for V and 8 bases for J; bases not matched to a gene: 6. CDR1 and CDR2 (germline): SGHTA, FQGNSA. The CDR3 totals 16 residues. This chain links TRBV7-2 with TRBJ1-4; 11 positions match TRBD1. Sequences were obtained from peripheral blood. The receptor was derived from a human donor in a cohort sampled during active COVID-19. The CDR3 spells CASSLGTGGVGEKLFF. Here the CDR3 DNA reads TGTGCCAGCAGCTTAGGGACAGGGGGCGTTGGAGAAAAACTGTTTTTT.